The 21 T cell receptor beta chains below all came from one sample that was sequenced in a study of cytomegalovirus exposure and HLA in healthy donors (dated by TCRdb to 2017 to 2019). Receptor libraries were prepared by the immunoSEQ multiplex PCR assay. A mixture of 60 forward primers for TCR Vbeta segments and 13 reverse primers for TCR Jbeta segments was used in the multiplex PCR. Not all clones reach the TCRdb copy of this immuneACCESS table, which keeps in-frame sequences only. Checked studies attribute under half of the gap to unresolved V genes and leave the rest unexplained. This sample lists 150,000 or so clones; more than 7.5% were detected once. The ten biggest clones cover approximately 1.9% of the sample. Sequenced material: PBMCs. All receptors come from a man between 50 and 59 years old in good health and CMV-seronegative.

The chain recombines TRBV7-8 with TRBJ2-1; D perhaps matches TRBD1 (6 bases). The germline CDR1 and CDR2 sequences are SGHVS and FQNEAQ. CDR3 length: 14 amino acids. Trimming pared 6 bases from V and 6 bases from J, leaving 15 bases between. CDR3 protein: CASSDTDSRNEQFF. The CDR3 bases are TGTGCCAGCAGTGACACGGACAGTCGCAATGAGCAGTTCTTC.

This chain connects TRBV4-1 to TRBJ2-5; possible D gene TRBD1, 6 bases. The CDR3 loop spans 16 amino acids. Germline lookup yields CDR1 MGHRA and CDR2 YSYEKL. Trimming removed 5 bases at V and 1 base at J, with 17 bases between. The CDR3 here is CASSKITGSSQETQYF. CDR3 in DNA: TGCGCCAGCAGCAAAATAACAGGGAGTAGCCAAGAGACCCAGTACTTC.

This clone was observed a handful of times. V and J are TRBV6-1 and TRBJ2-1; possible D gene TRBD2, 5 bases. The ends were cut back, 1 base at V and 3 bases at J, with 10 bases in the middle. CDR1 and CDR2 from the germline V gene are MNHNS and SASEGT. This CDR3 has 15 amino acids. CDR3 sequence reads: CASSEVNGIYNEQFF. DNA for the CDR3: TGTGCCAGCAGTGAAGTAAACGGGATCTACAATGAGCAGTTCTTC.

The chain couples TRBV7-9 to TRBJ1-6; D is perhaps TRBD1 (5 bases). The V end was cut by 1 base, the J end by 9 bases, with 10 bases between. This CDR3 has 14 residues. From germline, CDR1 is SEHNR and CDR2 FQNEAQ (reference sequence). Here the CDR3 reads CASSLVSGSSPLHF. The CDR3 DNA follows: TGTGCCAGCAGCTTAGTTTCAGGGTCTTCACCCCTCCACTTT. The variable domain in full, completed from reference TRBV7-9 and TRBJ1-6, reads DTGVSQNPRHKITKRGQNVTFRCDPISEHNRLYWYRQTLGQGPEFLTYFQNEAQLEKSRLLSDRFSAERPKGSFSTLEIQRTEQGDSAMYLCASSLVSGSSPLHFGNGTRLTVT.

The chain has TRBV19 and TRBJ1-2; D might be TRBD1 (5 bases). Looked up from germline, CDR1 is LNHDA and CDR2 is SQIVND (reference sequence). V gave up 7 bases and J gave up 1 base, with 16 bases separating them. This CDR3 has 15 amino acids. In DNA form, the CDR3 reads TGTGCCAGTATGCTGGGGGGACCACTTAACTATGGCTACACCTTC. Protein sequence: CASMLGGPLNYGYTF.

This clone turned up a few times. The J gene is TRBJ2-1, the V gene TRBV9; 9 bases are a match to TRBD2. Looked up from germline, CDR1 is SGDLS and CDR2 is YYNGEE. This CDR3 has 16 amino acids. V shed 2 bases and J 7 bases; nucleotides not matched to a gene: 10. The CDR3 loop reads CASSVGGGGGMNEQFF. In DNA, the CDR3 is TGTGCCAGCAGCGTTGGGGGCGGGGGGGGAATGAATGAGCAGTTCTTC. Full variable domain (outside the CDR3, taken from reference TRBV9 and TRBJ2-1): DSGVTQTPKHLITATGQRVTLRCSPRSGDLSVYWYQQSLDQGLQFLIQYYNGEERAKGNILERFSAQQFPDLHSELNLSSLELGDSALYFCASSVGGGGGMNEQFFGPGTRLTVL.

A few counts support this clone. The rearrangement links TRBV13 to TRBJ2-5, with 8 positions matching TRBD1. Trimming removed 0 bases from V and 5 bases from J; junction bases left unmatched: 5. Per germline, CDR1 PRHDT and CDR2 FYEKMQ (reference sequence). This CDR3 region has 15 residues. Written as DNA, the CDR3 is TGTGCCAGCAGCTTAGGGACAGGGGTAGGGGAGACCCAGTACTTC. Its translation: CASSLGTGVGETQYF.

Concerning this clone: One junction end disagrees with the germline gene, perhaps due to a read error. The J gene is TRBJ2-3, the V gene TRBV2; TRBD1 is a possible D gene (5 bases). Germline CDR1 reads SNHLY; CDR2 reads FYNNEI. This CDR3 is built from 15 residues. CDR3 sequence (DNA): TGTGCCAACTTCTTAGTCCGCGCAAACACAGGTACGCAGTATTTT. Its protein product is CANFLVRANTGTQYF.

The table lists this clone with a few counts. The chain joins TRBV19 to TRBJ1-2; tentatively, D is TRBD1 (6 bases). The CDR3 loop spans 17 amino acids. Germline CDR1 is LNHDA and CDR2 is SQIVND (reference sequence). V was pared by 5 bases and J by 3 bases, with 22 bases between. The CDR3 here is CASSSRLTGQLHYGYTF. CDR3 sequence (DNA): TGTGCCAGTAGTTCCCGCTTAACAGGGCAATTGCACTATGGCTACACCTTC.

The gene calls are TRBV6-5 and TRBJ2-5, with 9 bases aligning to TRBD1. This CDR3 contains 13 residues. The germline V gene encodes CDR1 MNHEY and CDR2 SVGAGI. V was pared by 4 bases and J by 3 bases, with 0 bases of the junction left unmatched. The CDR3 nucleotides are TGTGCCAGCAGTTGGGACAGGGAAGAGACCCAGTACTTC. Its protein product is CASSWDREETQYF.

In this sample, this clone turned up a few times. The rearrangement joins TRBV30 to TRBJ1-2; 7 bases line up with TRBD1. Per germline, CDR1 GTSNPN and CDR2 SVGIG (reference sequence). The trim removed 2 bases at V and 8 bases at J, leaving 11 bases unmatched. This CDR3 contains 14 residues. The CDR3, as DNA: TGTGCCTGGAGTCCTCAAGGGACAGTTAGGGGCTACACCTTC. This encodes CAWSPQGTVRGYTF.

There are a few counts of this clone. The chain joins TRBV2 to TRBJ2-3; TRBD2 matches at 16 bases. The V segment lost 7 bases and the J segment 3 bases; nucleotides outside the gene matches: 4. Germline CDR1 SNHLY, CDR2 FYNNEI. The CDR3 spans 16 residues. CDR3 in amino acids: CASKGTSGGGTDTQYF. CDR3 nucleotide sequence: TGTGCCAGCAAAGGGACTAGCGGGGGGGGAACAGATACGCAGTATTTT.

The chain combines TRBV27 with TRBJ2-5; 10 bases align to TRBD2. V lost 3 bases, J lost 3 bases, and 7 bases stayed unmatched. CDR1 MNHEY and CDR2 SMNVEV come from the germline V gene (reference sequence). The CDR3 extends over 16 amino acids. The CDR3 loop reads CASSFASGSRKETQYF. CDR3 sequence (DNA): TGTGCCAGCAGTTTTGCTAGCGGGAGTCGGAAAGAGACCCAGTACTTC.

This clone was observed a handful of times. The junction departs from germline at one end; a sequencing error may be responsible. This chain links TRBV5-1 with TRBJ2-5; tentative D call: TRBD2 (5 bases). CDR1 is SGHRS, CDR2 YFSETQ, per germline. This CDR3 has 15 amino acids. CDR3 nucleotides: TGCGCCGGCAGCTTGATCCCGCGGGCTGAAGAGACCCAGTACTTC. It is translated as CAGSLIPRAEETQYF.

This clone was observed a few times. V and J are TRBV30 and TRBJ1-5; tentative D call: TRBD1 (6 bases). This CDR3 comprises 14 residues. V was trimmed by 0 bases and J by 8 bases, leaving 14 bases between them. Germline-derived CDR1 and CDR2 are GTSNPN and SVGIG (reference sequence). In nucleotides, the CDR3 is TGTGCCTGGAGTGTAGGGGGGGGAGGTAAGCCCCAGCATTTT. It encodes CAWSVGGGGKPQHF.

This clone was observed a few times. The V call is TRBV7-9, the J call TRBJ1-4; 8 bases line up with TRBD1. This CDR3 contains 14 residues. J gave up 3 bases and V 7 bases, and 4 bases lay outside the gene matches. Looked up from germline, CDR1 is SEHNR and CDR2 is FQNEAQ (reference sequence). CDR3 in amino acids: CASTLQGANEKLFF. The CDR3, as DNA: TGTGCCAGCACCCTACAGGGGGCTAATGAAAAACTGTTTTTT.

The chain employs TRBV9 and TRBJ2-1, with 8 bases that match TRBD2. This CDR3 contains 16 residues. The germline V gene has CDR1 SGDLS and CDR2 YYNGEE. With V trimmed by 0 bases and J by 3 bases, 5 bases remained unmatched. DNA of the CDR3: TGTGCCAGCAGCGTAGCTACGAGCGGGAGCTACAATGAGCAGTTCTTC. Translating it yields CASSVATSGSYNEQFF.

This clone came up a few times. V and J are TRBV5-1 and TRBJ2-1, with TRBD1 identical over 8 bases. The CDR3 spans 14 residues. The germline V gene has CDR1 SGHRS and CDR2 YFSETQ. Trimming removed 3 bases from V and 9 bases from J; junction bases left unmatched: 8. CDR3 in DNA: TGCGCCAGCAGCTCCGACAGGGGAGTGGGTGAGCAGTTCTTC. This translates into CASSSDRGVGEQFF.

This clone showed up just a few times. The rearrangement uses TRBV7-2 and TRBJ1-4; 8 bases are shared with TRBD1. This CDR3 has 16 amino acids. V gave up 1 base and J gave up 8 bases; unmatched junction bases: 9. Germline V CDR1 and CDR2: SGHTA, FQGNSA. CDR3 coding DNA: TGTGCCAGCAGCTTAGAGGGCAGGGGGCTAGGAGAAAAACTGTTTTTT. It encodes CASSLEGRGLGEKLFF.

A single count supports this clone. V gene TRBV5-4 combines with J gene TRBJ2-7; 14 bases align to TRBD2. There are 15 residues in the CDR3. The germline CDR1 and CDR2 sequences are SGHNT and YYREEE (reference sequence). After removal of 4 bases from V and 3 bases from J, the junction contained 3 bases not matched to a gene. CDR3 loop: CASSTGLAGGYEQYF. For the CDR3, the DNA is TGTGCCAGCAGCACCGGACTAGCGGGAGGCTACGAGCAGTACTTC.

This clone occurred a few times. The chain recombines TRBV5-1 with TRBJ2-5, with D maybe TRBD2 (5 bases). The CDR3 has 15 residues. Germline-derived CDR1 and CDR2 are SGHRS and YFSETQ. With 2 bases removed from V and 5 bases from J, the gap between germline ends came to 16 bases. CDR3 protein: CASSFGSASGETQYF. In nucleotides, the CDR3 is TGCGCCAGCAGCTTTGGGTCTGCATCGGGGGAGACCCAGTACTTC.